The T cell receptor (beta chain) described here comes from a study of blood T cell repertoires in COVID-19. Whole-study context: There were acute and convalescent COVID-19 samples, and they came from the United States, Italy and Spain. Sources were T cells, B-cell-depleted T cells, or PBMCs; the material itself was cDNA or gDNA.

Original processing notes: Amplifying reference gene primers gave estimates of nucleated cell counts. TCRdb keeps only in-frame clones here, not all; method: immunoSEQ multiplex PCR. That table is the source of V, J and clone size, and D and trimming were worked out from the DNA. The profile covers roughly 20,000 clones, with 80% appearing a single time and 8% to 13% taken by the ten largest. The CDR3 has 13 amino acids. V was trimmed by 3 bases and J by 1 base, leaving 6 bases between them. Germline V gene lookup returns CDR1 LGHDT and CDR2 YNNKEL (reference sequence). The TCR comes from an elderly man with acute or convalescent COVID-19. Sequencing input: peripheral blood. The chain employs TRBV3-1 (or the pseudogene TRBV3-2) and TRBJ1-1; D remains ambiguous. As DNA, the CDR3 is TGTGCCAGCAGCCATGGCGGGAACACTGAAGCTTTCTTT. Encoded protein: CASSHGGNTEAFF.